The 14 T cell receptor beta chains presented below share a single source sample, sequenced in a study of CD8 T cells in ankylosing spondylitis. TCRdb re-called the 5' RACE reads with MiXCR, one entry per CDR3 protein. Of tens of thousands of distinct CDR3 sequences listed, 5.5% to 7.5% are singletons. Sequenced: blood, either unsorted or a sorted T cell fraction (not recorded which). The source of these receptors is a male donor with ankylosing spondylitis or in good health (not recorded which).

Ten or more counts support this clonotype. This chain joins TRBV5-4 and TRBJ2-2, with 8 nucleotides matching TRBD1. J lost 3 bases, V lost 4 bases, and 5 bases had no gene match. Germline V gene sequence: CDR1 SGHNT, CDR2 YYREEE (reference sequence). The length of the CDR3 is 15 residues. The chain's CDR3 is CASSTDRDYTGELFF. The CDR3 DNA sequence: TGTGCCAGCAGCACGGACAGGGACTACACCGGGGAGCTGTTTTTT.

In this sample, this clonotype turned up many times. The V call is TRBV20-1, the J call TRBJ2-3; 12 positions match TRBD2. The CDR3 sequence is 14 residues long. V shed 5 bases, J shed 1 base, and the junction held 1 base outside the gene matches. Germline CDR1 and CDR2: DFQATT and SNEGSKA (reference sequence). This CDR3 reads CSAPSGGGTDTQYF. DNA of the CDR3: TGCAGTGCTCCTAGCGGGGGGGGCACAGATACGCAGTATTTT.

The table lists this clonotype with many counts. This chain links TRBV29-1 with TRBJ2-1; D unclear. The V gene lost 7 bases and the J gene lost 0 bases, with 19 bases spanning the gap. The CDR3 totals 16 residues. Germline V gives CDR1 SQVTM, CDR2 ANQGSEA. The CDR3 loop reads CSANTYTRSSYNEQFF. The CDR3 nucleotides are TGCAGCGCCAATACTTACACGCGGAGCTCCTACAATGAGCAGTTCTTC.

This clonotype was counted many times. This chain connects TRBV29-1 to TRBJ2-1, with 10 positions matching TRBD2. Germline V gene sequence: CDR1 SQVTM, CDR2 ANQGSEA. CDR3 size: 15 residues. J gave up 5 bases and V 1 base, and 5 bases lay outside the gene matches. The CDR3 loop is CSVEGVAGGNNEQFF. Written as DNA, the CDR3 is TGCAGCGTTGAAGGGGTAGCGGGGGGCAACAATGAGCAGTTCTTC.

This clonotype was seen at least ten times. This chain links TRBV30 with TRBJ2-1; D remains unclear. V shed 1 base and J shed 8 bases, with 6 bases lying between them. CDR3 length: 11 amino acids. Germline-derived CDR1 and CDR2 are GTSNPN and SVGIG (reference sequence). CDR3 sequence (DNA): TGTGCCTGGAGTGACTCAGATGAGCAGTTCTTC. It is translated as CAWSDSDEQFF.

This clonotype occurred many times. This chain's CDR3 is CASSLKRGPYEQYF. The DNA for the CDR3 is TGCGCCAGCAGCTTGAAGAGGGGTCCCTACGAGCAGTACTTC. This sequence joins TRBV5-1 and TRBJ2-7; D is tentatively TRBD1 or TRBD2 (5 bases each). CDR1 is SGHRS and CDR2 is YFSETQ in the germline V gene. Trimming cost V 1 base and J 2 bases, with 10 bases left between them. The length of the CDR3 is 14 residues.

This clonotype has a count of ten or more. This rearrangement joins TRBV7-8 to TRBJ1-2; unclear D gene. The CDR3 extends over 16 amino acids. Looked up from germline, CDR1 is SGHVS and CDR2 is FQNEAQ. V lost 5 bases, J lost 2 bases, and 18 bases lay in between. CDR3 coding DNA: TGTGCCAGCAGCGCTTCCCTTTGGGGAGGGAACTATGGCTACACCTTC. Encoded protein: CASSASLWGGNYGYTF. The whole variable domain, filled in from reference TRBV7-8 and TRBJ1-2, reads GAGVSQSPRYKVAKRGQDVALRCDPISGHVSLFWYQQALGQGPEFLTYFQNEAQLDKSGLPSDRFFAERPEGSVSTLKIQRTQQEDSAVYLCASSASLWGGNYGYTFGSGTRLTVV.

Concerning this clonotype itself: The junction and the germline gene differ at one end; a read error may be behind it. The chain has TRBV9 and TRBJ1-2; the D gene is possibly TRBD1 (5 bases). Germline loops: CDR1 SGDLS, CDR2 YYNGEE. The CDR3 consists of 15 residues. CDR3 DNA sequence: TGTGCCAGCAGCGCTAGACAGCTGACTAACTATGACTACACCTTC. As protein: CASSARQLTNYDYTF. Using reference TRBV9 and TRBJ1-2 for the parts outside the CDR3, the full variable domain is DSGVTQTPKHLITATGQRVTLRCSPRSGDLSVYWYQQSLDQGLQFLIQYYNGEERAKGNILERFSAQQFPDLHSELNLSSLELGDSALYFCASSARQLTNYDYTFGSGTRLTVV.

Ten or more counts support this clonotype. This sequence joins TRBV5-1 and TRBJ2-1, with TRBD2 identical over 10 bases. The CDR3 covers 16 residues. Germline V CDR1 and CDR2: SGHRS, YFSETQ. Germline trimming cut 0 bases from V and 4 bases from J; bases unmatched to any gene: 4. CDR3 protein: CASSLVASGGYNEQFF. The DNA for the CDR3 is TGCGCCAGCAGCTTGGTCGCTAGCGGGGGTTACAATGAGCAGTTCTTC.

This clonotype was seen ten or more times. The V call is TRBV25-1, the J call TRBJ2-3; D tentatively reads TRBD1 or TRBD2 (5 bases each). The germline V gene has CDR1 MGHDK and CDR2 SYGVNS. Trimming stripped 3 bases from V and 2 bases from J, with 24 bases between. This CDR3 comprises 19 residues. The CDR3 protein is CASSEFGHFRDGNTDTQYF. The CDR3 nucleotides are TGTGCCAGCAGTGAGTTCGGTCACTTCCGGGACGGAAACACAGATACGCAGTATTTT.

This clonotype was observed many times. The rearrangement uses TRBV4-1 and TRBJ2-7; D uncertain. V was clipped by 0 bases and J by 2 bases, with 11 bases between them. The CDR3 is made up of 15 amino acids. CDR1 and CDR2 (germline): MGHRA, YSYEKL. The CDR3 DNA reads TGCGCCAGCAGCCAAGATAGATCCCAGACCTACGAGCAGTACTTC. It yields the protein CASSQDRSQTYEQYF.

The table lists this clonotype with many counts. The CDR3 DNA is TGTGCCAGCAGCTTCGGAACCGGAGATTCACCCCTCCACTTT. Protein product: CASSFGTGDSPLHF. V gene TRBV7-9 combines with J gene TRBJ1-6; D unclear. The CDR3 runs 14 residues. Trimming stripped 3 bases from V and 8 bases from J, with 11 bases between. Per the germline V gene, CDR1 is SEHNR and CDR2 is FQNEAQ (reference sequence).

This clonotype was detected ten times or more. The genes are TRBV6-6 and TRBJ1-1, with D unclear. Germline loops: CDR1 MNHNY, CDR2 SVGAGI (reference sequence). There are 11 residues in the CDR3. V was trimmed by 9 bases and J by 5 bases, leaving 10 bases between them. The CDR3 loop reads CASEGGTEAFF. CDR3 in DNA: TGTGCCAGTGAGGGAGGGACTGAAGCTTTCTTT.

This clonotype was observed at least ten times. The genes are TRBV24-1 and TRBJ2-1; 7 bases are shared with TRBD2. From germline, CDR1 is KGHDR and CDR2 SFDVKD. Trimming cost V 3 bases and J 7 bases; bases outside gene matches: 8. There are 15 residues in the CDR3. DNA of the CDR3: TGTGCCACCAGTGATCCTAGCGGCGTTGGGAATGAGCAGTTCTTC. This gives the protein CATSDPSGVGNEQFF.